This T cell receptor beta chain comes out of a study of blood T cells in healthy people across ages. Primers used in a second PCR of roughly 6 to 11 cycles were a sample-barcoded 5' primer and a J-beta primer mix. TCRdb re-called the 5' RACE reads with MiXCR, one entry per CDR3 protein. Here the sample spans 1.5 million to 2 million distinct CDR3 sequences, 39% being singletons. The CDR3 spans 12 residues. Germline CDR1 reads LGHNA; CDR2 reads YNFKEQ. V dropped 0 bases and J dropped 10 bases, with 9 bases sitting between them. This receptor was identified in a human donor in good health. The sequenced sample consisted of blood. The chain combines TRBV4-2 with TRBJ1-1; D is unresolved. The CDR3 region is CASSQEVGSAFF. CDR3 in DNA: TGTGCCAGCAGCCAAGAAGTGGGCTCAGCTTTCTTT.